The 31 T cell receptor beta chains reported below all come from one sample, sequenced in a study of cytomegalovirus exposure and HLA in healthy donors (dated by TCRdb to about 2017). Library method: the immunoSEQ multiplex PCR assay. The multiplex PCR relied on a mix of 60 forward primers for TCR Vbeta segments and 13 reverse primers for TCR Jbeta segments. The immuneACCESS repertoire file appears here via TCRdb, limited to in-frame rearrangements. These files lack a portion of the clones; in checked studies, under half of the deficit traces to unresolved V genes, and the cause of the others is not known. In this sample the table shows about 130,000 clones, more than 60% of which occur a single time. Of the sample, over 2% falls within the top ten clones. The sample comprised PBMCs. These receptors were obtained from a woman aged 40 to 55 in good health and CMV-seropositive.

The chain couples TRBV18 to TRBJ2-1; 8 bases fit TRBD2. The CDR3 has 17 residues. Germline CDR1 KGHSH, CDR2 LQKENI. The J segment lost 6 bases and the V segment lost 3 bases, leaving 13 bases of the junction unmatched. CDR3 amino acids: CASSPLGPQRETNEQFF. CDR3 sequence (DNA): TGTGCCAGCTCACCCTTAGGCCCCCAGCGGGAGACCAATGAGCAGTTCTTC.

The chain carries TRBV4-2 and TRBJ2-7; 9 bases are a match to TRBD1. The V and J ends lost 1 base and 5 bases, in that order; junction bases with no gene match: 6. This CDR3 contains 15 residues. Germline V gives CDR1 LGHNA, CDR2 YNFKEQ. CDR3 loop: CASSQGDRDRNEQYF. For the CDR3, the DNA is TGTGCCAGCAGCCAAGGGGACAGGGATCGGAACGAGCAGTACTTC.

The table lists this clone with a few counts. The genes are TRBV11-3 and TRBJ2-2, with 9 bases identical to TRBD1. The CDR3 extends over 13 amino acids. Germline trimming cut 11 bases from V and 3 bases from J; bases unmatched to any gene: 4. Germline CDR1 and CDR2: SGHNT and YENEEA. CDR3 amino acids: CAGRTGDTGELFF. The CDR3 nucleotides are TGTGCCGGGCGGACAGGGGACACCGGGGAGCTGTTTTTT.

This sequence joins TRBV7-2 and TRBJ1-6; tentative D call: TRBD1 (6 bases). The CDR3 is made up of 15 amino acids. Per germline, CDR1 SGHTA and CDR2 FQGNSA. V was clipped by 5 bases and J by 7 bases, with 15 bases between them. The CDR3, as DNA: TGTGCCAGCAGCCCCGACGCAGGGGAAAATTCACCCCTCCACTTT. The encoded protein is CASSPDAGENSPLHF. The full variable domain, with the rest looked up from reference TRBV7-2 and TRBJ1-6, is GAGVSQSPSNKVTEKGKDVELRCDPISGHTALYWYRQSLGQGLEFLIYFQGNSAPDKSGLPSDRFSAERTGGSVSTLTIQRTQQEDSAVYLCASSPDAGENSPLHFGNGTRLTVT.

This rearrangement joins TRBV28 to TRBJ1-2; the match to TRBD1 covers 7 bases. V shed 1 base, J shed 5 bases, and the junction held 4 bases outside the gene matches. The CDR3 runs 14 residues. The germline gives CDR1 MDHEN, CDR2 SYDVKM. The CDR3 DNA reads as TGTGCCAGCAGTTTATTAGGGGGCGCATATGGCTACACCTTC. Its protein product is CASSLLGGAYGYTF.

Points on this clone: Other DNA sequences in the sample encode the same CDR3. The V and J genes are TRBV6-5 and TRBJ1-1, with no clear D. This CDR3 region has 14 residues. Per the germline V gene, CDR1 is MNHEY and CDR2 is SVGAGI. Trimming took off 2 bases at V and 0 bases at J, with 7 bases between the two ends. The CDR3 spells CASSYGLLNTEAFF. In DNA form, the CDR3 reads TGTGCCAGCAGTTACGGACTCTTGAACACTGAAGCTTTCTTT.

This CDR3 reads CASSQAQDRESYEQYF. Here the CDR3 DNA reads TGCGCCAGCAGCCAAGCTCAGGACAGGGAGTCCTACGAGCAGTACTTC. The genes are TRBV4-3 and TRBJ2-7; TRBD1 agrees at 8 bases. V shed 1 base, J shed 1 base, and the junction held 6 bases outside the gene matches. Germline CDR1 and CDR2: LGHNA and YSLEER. The CDR3 contains 16 residues.

The chain has TRBV28 and TRBJ1-3, with D possibly matching TRBD1 (5 bases). This CDR3 is built from 14 residues. Per the germline V gene, CDR1 is MDHEN and CDR2 is SYDVKM. With 7 bases removed from V and 1 base from J, the gap between germline ends came to 11 bases. CDR3 DNA sequence: TGTGCCAGCAAGGCAGGGCTATCTGGAAACACCATATATTTT. Its protein is CASKAGLSGNTIYF.

This clone was observed a few times. V gene TRBV30 combines with J gene TRBJ2-7, with D tentatively TRBD1 (5 bases). The CDR3 has 11 amino acids. The V gene's germline CDR1 is GTSNPN and CDR2 SVGIG (reference sequence). The V end was cut by 4 bases, the J end by 4 bases, with 8 bases between. CDR3 residues: CAWKGSYEQYF. The CDR3 DNA is TGTGCCTGGAAGGGGTCGTACGAGCAGTACTTC.

The chain employs TRBV18 and TRBJ2-3; D is unresolved. This CDR3 spans 13 amino acids. The germline gives CDR1 KGHSH, CDR2 LQKENI. Trimming removed 3 bases from V and 2 bases from J, with 6 bases in between. CDR3 sequence (DNA): TGTGCCAGCTCACCGACTCTCACAGATACGCAGTATTTT. Its protein product is CASSPTLTDTQYF.

The chain employs TRBV5-1 and TRBJ2-3, with 9 bases identical to TRBD2. Trimming cost V 4 bases and J 2 bases; bases outside gene matches: 5. The CDR3 runs to 15 residues. Germline CDR1 and CDR2: SGHRS and YFSETQ. CDR3 nucleotides: TGCGCCAGCAGCGGGACTAGCAGGGTCACAGATACGCAGTATTTT. It translates to CASSGTSRVTDTQYF.

V gene TRBV28 combines with J gene TRBJ2-5; 11 nucleotides agree with TRBD2. V lost 5 bases and J lost 1; bases outside the gene matches: 12. The CDR3 has 18 amino acids. From germline, CDR1 is MDHEN and CDR2 SYDVKM. The CDR3 protein is CASSLALGTSGPQETQYF. In DNA form, the CDR3 reads TGTGCCAGCAGTCTGGCACTTGGGACTAGCGGCCCCCAAGAGACCCAGTACTTC.

This chain links TRBV27 with TRBJ2-2; 10 bases fit TRBD2. CDR3 length: 14 amino acids. J gave up 5 bases and V 6 bases, and 3 bases lay outside the gene matches. Germline CDR1 is MNHEY and CDR2 is SMNVEV (reference sequence). The DNA for the CDR3 is TGTGCCAGCAGGGCTAGCGGGGGTACCGGGGAGCTGTTTTTT. It encodes CASRASGGTGELFF.

The chain is built from TRBV9 and TRBJ1-5, with TRBD1 matching 9 bases. Germline V gene data show CDR1 as SGDLS and CDR2 as YYNGEE. The CDR3 length is 15 residues. J lost 6 bases, V lost 3 bases, and 7 bases had no gene match. The CDR3 bases are TGTGCCAGCAGCGAGTCCGGGACAGGGCGTCAGCCCCAGCATTTT. It specifies CASSESGTGRQPQHF.

For the CDR3, the DNA is TGTGCCAGCTCACCAGATAACTTAAGCTCTGGAAACACCATATATTTT. Translated, it gives CASSPDNLSSGNTIYF. V is TRBV18 and J is TRBJ1-3; no definite D call. Germline loops: CDR1 KGHSH, CDR2 LQKENI. The V and J ends lost 2 bases and 0 bases respectively, with 11 bases between them. The CDR3 is 16 amino acids.

This clone occurred once. The chain uses TRBV4-2 and TRBJ2-7, with 9 nucleotides matching TRBD2. Germline assignment: CDR1 LGHNA and CDR2 YNFKEQ. The CDR3 spans 14 residues. The trim removed 3 bases at V and 2 bases at J, leaving 2 bases unmatched. DNA of the CDR3: TGTGCCAGCAGCCAGACTAGCGGTACCTACGAGCAGTACTTC. This sequence encodes CASSQTSGTYEQYF.

This rearrangement joins TRBV28 to TRBJ1-2, with 8 bases aligning to TRBD1. Germline CDR1 reads MDHEN; CDR2 reads SYDVKM. The CDR3 covers 15 residues. V was pared by 4 bases and J by 10 bases, with 14 bases of the junction left unmatched. The CDR3 DNA sequence: TGTGCCAGCAGTTCGACAGGGGTTCTATTAAGGTACTACACCTTC. It codes for CASSSTGVLLRYYTF.

The chain joins TRBV18 to TRBJ2-2; possible D gene TRBD2, 6 bases. The CDR3 has 16 residues. V dropped 3 bases and J dropped 1 base, with 12 bases sitting between them. CDR1 and CDR2 (germline): KGHSH, LQKENI. The chain's CDR3 is CASSPRDGLNTGELFF. CDR3 DNA sequence: TGTGCCAGCTCACCGCGGGACGGCTTGAACACCGGGGAGCTGTTTTTT.

The V and J genes are TRBV5-1 and TRBJ2-3, with D unresolved. The CDR3 is made up of 15 amino acids. Looked up from germline, CDR1 is SGHRS and CDR2 is YFSETQ. V dropped 0 bases and J dropped 4 bases, with 12 bases sitting between them. As DNA, the CDR3 is TGCGCCAGCAGCTTGGCCGGCCCCCAGGCAGATACGCAGTATTTT. Its protein is CASSLAGPQADTQYF.

This rearrangement joins TRBV4-1 to TRBJ2-5; D is uncertain. The DNA end is more similar to TRBJ2-7, so the J call may be wrong. Germline lookup yields CDR1 MGHRA and CDR2 YSYEKL. This CDR3 contains 12 residues. CDR3 sequence: CASSPPSYEQYF. CDR3 nucleotide sequence: TGCGCCAGCAGCCCCCCCTCCTACGAGCAGTACTTC.

This rearrangement joins TRBV29-1 to TRBJ2-5, with 7 bases matching TRBD1. The CDR3 is made up of 15 amino acids. From germline, CDR1 is SQVTM and CDR2 ANQGSEA. V shed 2 bases and J 5 bases; nucleotides not matched to a gene: 11. The CDR3 sequence: CSVEYGSGGAETQYF. In nucleotides, the CDR3 is TGCAGCGTTGAATACGGGTCAGGGGGTGCGGAGACCCAGTACTTC.

The genes are TRBV28 and TRBJ1-6; TRBD1 might be the D (6 bases). V gave up 3 bases and J gave up 12 bases, with 9 bases separating them. The CDR3 loop spans 12 amino acids. Germline lookup yields CDR1 MDHEN and CDR2 SYDVKM. DNA of the CDR3: TGTGCCAGCAGTTTGGACAGCCGACCCCTCCACTTT. This translates into CASSLDSRPLHF.

V usage is TRBV7-2 and J usage is TRBJ2-2, with TRBD1 identical over 9 bases. V was clipped by 2 bases and J by 5 bases; unmatched bases: 6. CDR3 length equals 16 residues. The germline V gene encodes CDR1 SGHTA and CDR2 FQGNSA. The CDR3 sequence: CASSLTTGGSTGELFF. The CDR3 DNA sequence: TGTGCCAGCAGCTTAACTACAGGGGGCTCGACCGGGGAGCTGTTTTTT.

The chain carries TRBV7-2 and TRBJ2-5; D gene unclear. The CDR3 spans 13 residues. Germline V gene data show CDR1 as SGHTA and CDR2 as FQGNSA. With 2 bases removed from V and 0 bases from J, the gap between germline ends came to 4 bases. The CDR3: CASSLNNQETQYF. CDR3 DNA: TGTGCCAGCAGCTTAAACAACCAAGAGACCCAGTACTTC.

The chain is built from TRBV30 and TRBJ1-1; D is unresolved. The germline V gene has CDR1 GTSNPN and CDR2 SVGIG (reference sequence). The V end lost 2 bases, the J end lost 2 bases, and 6 bases lay between the germline ends. The CDR3 covers 12 residues. CDR3 nucleotide sequence: TGTGCCTGGAGTAGAACTAACACTGAAGCTTTCTTT. It codes for CAWSRTNTEAFF.

This chain joins TRBV7-2 and TRBJ2-1, with unresolved D. Germline V lookup: CDR1 SGHTA, CDR2 FQGNSA. This CDR3 comprises 15 residues. The ends were cut back, 3 bases at V and 0 bases at J, with 9 bases in the middle. DNA of the CDR3: TGTGCCAGCAGCTTTTCCCACAGCTCCTACAATGAGCAGTTCTTC. It encodes CASSFSHSSYNEQFF.

This rearrangement joins TRBV19 to TRBJ1-5; D remains ambiguous. V dropped 7 bases and J dropped 0 bases, with 10 bases sitting between them. Germline V CDR1 and CDR2: LNHDA, SQIVND (reference sequence). This CDR3 has 14 amino acids. CDR3 nucleotides: TGTGCCAGTAAAGAGACTTCTAGCAATCAGCCCCAGCATTTT. Translation: CASKETSSNQPQHF.

The chain links TRBV30 to TRBJ1-5, with D hard to call. The V and J ends lost 3 bases and 5 bases respectively, with 11 bases between them. From germline, CDR1 is GTSNPN and CDR2 SVGIG (reference sequence). There are 13 residues in the CDR3. This CDR3 is CAWRARGDQPQHF. The CDR3 DNA reads TGTGCCTGGAGAGCGAGAGGCGATCAGCCCCAGCATTTT.

J is TRBJ1-4 and V is TRBV5-1, with D unclear. In germline, CDR1 is SGHRS, CDR2 YFSETQ. The V end lost 4 bases, the J end lost 4 bases, and 11 bases lay between the germline ends. This CDR3 has 14 amino acids. Here the CDR3 reads CASSQTGGNEKLFF. The CDR3 DNA is TGCGCCAGCAGCCAGACCGGAGGTAATGAAAAACTGTTTTTT.

This chain connects TRBV4-3 to TRBJ2-7; 12 nucleotides line up with TRBD2. This CDR3 region has 15 residues. Germline V gives CDR1 LGHNA, CDR2 YSLEER. V lost 1 base, J lost 2 bases, and 0 bases stayed unmatched. For the CDR3, the DNA is TGCGCCAGCAGCCAAGGGACTAGCGGGACCTACGAGCAGTACTTC. As protein: CASSQGTSGTYEQYF.

This chain connects TRBV30 to TRBJ1-1; D not certain. The CDR3 consists of 13 residues. Germline lookup yields CDR1 GTSNPN and CDR2 SVGIG (reference sequence). V lost 3 bases, J lost 0 bases, and 8 bases lay in between. CDR3 nucleotides: TGTGCCTGGAGCCCTCAGGTGAACACTGAAGCTTTCTTT. Its protein is CAWSPQVNTEAFF.